This T cell receptor beta chain was sequenced in a study of cytomegalovirus exposure and HLA in healthy donors. About the research overall: The roughly 120 validation repertoires used the same platform as the roughly 700 first-cohort repertoires (as reported by a later analysis). Study observations and caveats: Cytomegalovirus association was assigned to approximately 180 TCR beta chains. Using the classifier, cytomegalovirus status was reportedly diagnosed with high specificity and sensitivity.

From the 120-subject validation cohort, which was separate from the roughly 630-subject first cohort, the donors were drawn. A remark on this clone: Antigen specificity is unknown.

Method: immunoSEQ multiplex PCR; TCRdb's copy keeps in-frame clones and lacks some. Here the sample spans 300,000 to 400,000 clones, approximately 91% being singletons. The specimen sequenced was PBMCs. This sequence was found in a man aged 25 to 45 in good health and CMV-seronegative.

The CDR3, as DNA: TGCGCCAGCAGCCAAGATTGGGAGGATAGTGGGCCCGGGGAGCTGTTTTTT. It encodes CASSQDWEDSGPGELFF. The V and J genes are TRBV4-1 and TRBJ2-2; weak D call: TRBD2 (6 bases). Germline V gives CDR1 MGHRA, CDR2 YSYEKL. Trimming removed 0 bases at V and 6 bases at J, with 17 bases between. This CDR3 is built from 17 residues.